The entry below gives a single T cell receptor beta chain sequence along with its context. The sample belongs to a study of blood T cell repertoires in COVID-19. Libraries were prepared by immunoSEQ multiplex PCR; TCRdb keeps only in-frame clonotypes and omits some of them. This table holds approximately 210,000 clones, over 70% found once. Germline V gives CDR1 SGHDT, CDR2 YYEEEE. Trimming cost V 3 bases and J 0 bases; bases outside gene matches: 3. This CDR3 has 15 amino acids. Sample: peripheral blood. This sequence joins TRBV5-6 and TRBJ1-3, with 7 bases fitting TRBD1. This clonotype originated in a middle-aged man with active or convalescent COVID-19. CDR3 sequence reads: CASSWDRTSGNTIYF. The DNA of the CDR3 is TGTGCCAGCAGCTGGGACAGAACCTCTGGAAACACCATATATTTT. The full variable domain, in which reference TRBV5-6 and TRBJ1-3 provide the parts outside the CDR3, is DAGVTQSPTHLIKTRGQQVTLRCSPKSGHDTVSWYQQALGQGPQFIFQYYEEEERQRGNFPDRFSGHQFPNYSSELNVNALLLGDSALYLCASSWDRTSGNTIYFGEGSWLTVV.